Sequencing of this T cell receptor (beta chain) was carried out in a study of Ad26.COV2.S vaccination and SARS-CoV-2 variants listed by TCRdb under 2021. Study-level background: Donors in the vaccine arm were drawn from COV1001, a phase I-IIa trial of Ad26.COV2.S in healthy adults that was multicentre, randomized, double-blind and placebo-controlled. The specificity and breadth of SARS-CoV-2-reactive T cell receptors after Ad26.COV2.S vaccination were assessed by TCRbeta repertoire sequencing. Throughout the experiments and outcome assessment, investigators stayed blinded to trial group allocation. The TCR-sequenced set comprised approximately 32 samples: approximately 20 Ad26.COV2.S vaccine recipients, 5 placebo recipients and 8 SARS-CoV-2 convalescent individuals. Trial participants were randomized into five groups of five, in which low-dose or high-dose Ad26.COV2.S was given once or twice, or placebo was given on both occasions. Ad26.COV2.S was administered intramuscularly at 5 x 10^10 or 1 x 10^11 viral particles, either as a single shot or as two shots given 56 days apart.

The immunoSEQ Assay was used to sequence TCRbeta CDR3 regions. After extraction, genomic DNA underwent amplification by bias-controlled multiplex PCR, followed by high-throughput sequencing. The original methods were these. To quantify the absolute abundance of every unique TCRbeta CDR3 region, sequences were collapsed and filtered. T cell fraction was estimated by normalizing TCRbeta template counts to usable DNA, with usable DNA measured through amplification of reference genes found in all nucleated cells. Repertoire TCRs were annotated as SARS-CoV-2-specific by exact matching of V gene, CDR3 amino acid sequence and J gene to a known reactive TCR set. The reference SARS-CoV-2 TCR set came from MIRA and was filtered for enrichment in COVID-19-positive ImmuneCODE repertoires, removing public or cross-reactive TCRs. Using the MIRA antigens, annotated TCRs were further analysed by specific ORF or by position within an ORF. Breadth was defined as annotated unique rearrangements over total unique productive rearrangements; depth was the summed frequency of those rearrangements. Group comparisons of TCR breadth used two-sided Wilcoxon rank-sum tests. Imported from immuneACCESS, the table was reduced by TCRdb to in-frame sequences with V and J called. These copies leave out some clones; in studies compared against another copy, an unresolved V gene accounts for under half, and the cause of the remainder is not known. From that table come the V and J calls and clone size; the DNA was used to work out D and trimming. The sample table shows some 420,000 clones, and more than 75% are seen once. Approximately 4% of the sample is in the top ten clones.

On this clone: Its antigen is currently not known. The sample holds no much larger clone one base away, and base qualities are not on file.

The research as a whole found: After vaccination, substantial breadth of spike-specific CD8+ and CD4+ T cell responses was reported. Comparing responses between vaccine doses or regimens was not something the study was powered to do. Vaccine and placebo recipients had comparable non-spike TCR breadth, which fits with the vaccine containing only spike. Ad26.COV2.S recipients had higher spike-specific TCR breadth than placebo recipients (P = 0.0014). According to the authors, total T cell responses may have been underestimated by the TCR breadth and depth analyses.

The sample's treatment or condition label is to be understood as: some 20 received Ad26.COV2.S at low or high dose, single or two shots; 5 received placebo; per-sample allocation not given. For vaccine and placebo recipients, the sequenced repertoires came from samples collected on day 63 after the first injection. In Cohort 1b, 25 or so adults aged 18-55 years were enrolled at a single site in Boston, USA, between 29 July and 7 August 2020. Ad26.COV2.S was a replication-incompetent adenovirus type 26 vector that expressed a prefusion-stabilized SARS-CoV-2 spike protein derived from the original Wuhan strain. The sequence was obtained from a person between 18 and 65 years old who received the Ad26.COV2.S COVID-19 vaccine or a placebo. This material consisted of peripheral blood, taken in a trial of Ad26.COV2.S vaccine versus placebo.

In nucleotides, the sequence is TGTGCCAGCAGTTTCGTAGGGGACAGGGGGCTTGGTGAGCAGTTCTTC. This codes for CASSFVGDRGLGEQFF. The V gene is TRBV28 and the J gene is TRBJ2-1, with 12 bases aligning to TRBD1. According to the germline V gene, CDR1 reads MDHEN and CDR2 reads SYDVKM. Reading from cysteine to phenylalanine, the CDR3 counts 16 amino acids. The entry retains the CDR3 DNA only, 48 bases that are in frame from base 1. Unmatched junction bases come to 9, with V trimmed by 3 bases and J by 9 bases.